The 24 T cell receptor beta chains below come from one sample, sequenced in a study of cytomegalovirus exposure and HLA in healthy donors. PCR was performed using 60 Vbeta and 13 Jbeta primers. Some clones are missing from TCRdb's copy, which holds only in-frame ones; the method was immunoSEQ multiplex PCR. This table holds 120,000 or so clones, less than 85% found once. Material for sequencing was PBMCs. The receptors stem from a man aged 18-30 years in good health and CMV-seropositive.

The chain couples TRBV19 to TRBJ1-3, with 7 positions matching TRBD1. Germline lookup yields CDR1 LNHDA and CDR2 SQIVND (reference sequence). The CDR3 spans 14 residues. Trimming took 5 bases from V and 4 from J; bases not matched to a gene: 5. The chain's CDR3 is CASSVGQLGNTIYF. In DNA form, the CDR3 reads TGTGCCAGTAGTGTGGGACAGCTGGGAAACACCATATATTTT.

Here the CDR3 DNA reads TGTGCCAGCTGGACAGGGATGGTAGATACGCAGTATTTT. It codes for CASWTGMVDTQYF. V and J are TRBV7-9 and TRBJ2-3, with 8 nucleotides matching TRBD1. The V and J ends lost 8 bases and 5 bases, in that order; junction bases with no gene match: 6. The CDR3 length is 13 residues. Germline-derived CDR1 and CDR2 are SEHNR and FQNEAQ (reference sequence).

The CDR3 spells CASRGGLDSPLHF. The DNA of the CDR3 is TGCGCCAGCAGGGGAGGTCTTGATTCACCCCTCCACTTT. This chain connects TRBV5-1 to TRBJ1-6; D ambiguous. The germline V gene encodes CDR1 SGHRS and CDR2 YFSETQ. The ends were cut back, 5 bases at V and 8 bases at J, with 11 bases in the middle. This CDR3 spans 13 amino acids.

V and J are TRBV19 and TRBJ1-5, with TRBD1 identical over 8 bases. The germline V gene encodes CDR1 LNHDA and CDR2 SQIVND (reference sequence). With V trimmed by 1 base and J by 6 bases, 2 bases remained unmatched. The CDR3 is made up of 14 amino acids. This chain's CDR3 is CASSIVRGRQPQHF. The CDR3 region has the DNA TGTGCCAGTAGTATAGTCAGGGGGCGTCAGCCCCAGCATTTT.

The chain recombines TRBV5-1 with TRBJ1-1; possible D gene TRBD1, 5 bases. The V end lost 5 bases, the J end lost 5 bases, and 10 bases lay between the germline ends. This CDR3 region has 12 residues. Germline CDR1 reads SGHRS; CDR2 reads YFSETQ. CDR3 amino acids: CASSWEGTEAFF. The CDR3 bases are TGCGCCAGCAGTTGGGAGGGGACTGAAGCTTTCTTT.

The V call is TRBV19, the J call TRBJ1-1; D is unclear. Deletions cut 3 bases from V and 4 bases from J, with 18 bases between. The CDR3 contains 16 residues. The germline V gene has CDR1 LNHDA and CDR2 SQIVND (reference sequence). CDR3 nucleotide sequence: TGTGCCAGTAGTATTATCAAGAAGACACGGGGCACTGAAGCTTTCTTT. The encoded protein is CASSIIKKTRGTEAFF.

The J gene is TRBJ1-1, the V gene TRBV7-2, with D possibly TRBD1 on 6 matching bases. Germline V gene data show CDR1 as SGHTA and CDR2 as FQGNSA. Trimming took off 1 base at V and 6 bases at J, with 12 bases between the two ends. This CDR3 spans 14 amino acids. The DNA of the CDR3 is TGTGCCAGCAGCTTAGGCCTACAGGGATCTGAAGCTTTCTTT. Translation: CASSLGLQGSEAFF. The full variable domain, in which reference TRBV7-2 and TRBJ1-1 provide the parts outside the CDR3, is GAGVSQSPSNKVTEKGKDVELRCDPISGHTALYWYRQSLGQGLEFLIYFQGNSAPDKSGLPSDRFSAERTGGSVSTLTIQRTQQEDSAVYLCASSLGLQGSEAFFGQGTRLTVV.

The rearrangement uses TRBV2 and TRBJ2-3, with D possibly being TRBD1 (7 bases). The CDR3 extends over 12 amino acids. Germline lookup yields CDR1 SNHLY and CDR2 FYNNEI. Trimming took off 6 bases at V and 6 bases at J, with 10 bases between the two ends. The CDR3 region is CASRRDSDTQYF. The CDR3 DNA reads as TGTGCCAGCAGGCGGGACAGCGATACGCAGTATTTT.

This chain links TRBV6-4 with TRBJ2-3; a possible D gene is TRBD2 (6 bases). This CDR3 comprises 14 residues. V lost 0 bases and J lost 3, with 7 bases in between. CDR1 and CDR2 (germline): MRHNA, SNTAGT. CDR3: CASSDSEGTDTQYF. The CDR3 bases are TGTGCCAGCAGTGACTCGGAGGGGACAGATACGCAGTATTTT.

The CDR3 DNA follows: TGCGCCAGCAGCCAAGAGTTCCAGGGGAGATCACCCCTCCACTTT. This codes for CASSQEFQGRSPLHF. This sequence joins TRBV4-1 and TRBJ1-6; D might be TRBD1 (6 bases). The V end lost 0 bases, the J end lost 10 bases, and 13 bases lay between the germline ends. Germline lookup yields CDR1 MGHRA and CDR2 YSYEKL. This CDR3 is 15 amino acids long.

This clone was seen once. As DNA, the CDR3 is TGTGCCAGTCGACTAGCGGGGTTCACAGATACGCAGTATTTT. Amino acid sequence: CASRLAGFTDTQYF. The rearrangement links TRBV6-1 to TRBJ2-3, with 11 bases matching TRBD2. This CDR3 spans 14 amino acids. CDR1 MNHNS and CDR2 SASEGT come from the germline V gene. Trimming removed 9 bases from V and 2 bases from J; junction bases left unmatched: 4.

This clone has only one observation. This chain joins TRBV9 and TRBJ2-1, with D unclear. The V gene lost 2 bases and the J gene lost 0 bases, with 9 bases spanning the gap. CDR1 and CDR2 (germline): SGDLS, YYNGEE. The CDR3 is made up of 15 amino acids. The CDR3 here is CASSVVPSSYNEQFF. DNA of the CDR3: TGTGCCAGCAGCGTCGTCCCGAGCTCCTACAATGAGCAGTTCTTC.

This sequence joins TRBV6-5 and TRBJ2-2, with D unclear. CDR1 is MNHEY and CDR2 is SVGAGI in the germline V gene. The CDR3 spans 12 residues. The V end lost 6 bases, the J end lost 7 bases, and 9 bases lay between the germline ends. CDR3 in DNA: TGTGCCAGCAGAATAACGGGCGGGGAGCTGTTTTTT. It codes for CASRITGGELFF.

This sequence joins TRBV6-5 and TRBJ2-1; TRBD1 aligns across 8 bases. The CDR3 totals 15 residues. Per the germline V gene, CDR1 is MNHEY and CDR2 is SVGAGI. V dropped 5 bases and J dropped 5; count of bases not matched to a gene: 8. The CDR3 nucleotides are TGTGCCAGCAGTGCCGACAGGGGCAGGGACAATGAGCAGTTCTTC. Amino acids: CASSADRGRDNEQFF.

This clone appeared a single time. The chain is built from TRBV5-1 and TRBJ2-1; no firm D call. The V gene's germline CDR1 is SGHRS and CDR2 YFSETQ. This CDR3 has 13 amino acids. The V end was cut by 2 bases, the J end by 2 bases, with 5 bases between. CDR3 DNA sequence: TGCGCCAGCAGCTTTCTTGCCTACAATGAGCAGTTCTTC. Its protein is CASSFLAYNEQFF.

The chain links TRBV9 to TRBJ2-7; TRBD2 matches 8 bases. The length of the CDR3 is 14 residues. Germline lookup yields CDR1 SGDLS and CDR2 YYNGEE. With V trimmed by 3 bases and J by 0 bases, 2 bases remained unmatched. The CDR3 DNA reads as TGTGCCAGCAGCGCCGGACTAGCCTCCTACGAGCAGTACTTC. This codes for CASSAGLASYEQYF.

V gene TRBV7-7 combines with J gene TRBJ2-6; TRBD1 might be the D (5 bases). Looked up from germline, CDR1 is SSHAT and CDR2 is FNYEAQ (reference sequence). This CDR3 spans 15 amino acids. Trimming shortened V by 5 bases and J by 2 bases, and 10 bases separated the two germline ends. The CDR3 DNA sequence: TGTGCCAGCAGCCCAGGGTTTACTGGGGCCAACGTCCTGACTTTC. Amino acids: CASSPGFTGANVLTF.

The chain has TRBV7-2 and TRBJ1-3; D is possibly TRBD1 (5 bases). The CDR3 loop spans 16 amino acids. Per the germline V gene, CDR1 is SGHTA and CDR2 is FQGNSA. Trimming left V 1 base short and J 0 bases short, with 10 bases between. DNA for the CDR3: TGTGCCAGCAGCTTAGAGGGCAGGGACTCTGGAAACACCATATATTTT. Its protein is CASSLEGRDSGNTIYF.

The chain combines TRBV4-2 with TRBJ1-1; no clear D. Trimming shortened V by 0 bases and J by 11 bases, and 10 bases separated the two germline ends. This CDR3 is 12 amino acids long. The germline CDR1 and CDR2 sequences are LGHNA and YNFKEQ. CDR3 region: CASSQDRGRAFF. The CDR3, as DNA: TGTGCCAGCAGCCAAGATCGAGGTCGGGCTTTCTTT.

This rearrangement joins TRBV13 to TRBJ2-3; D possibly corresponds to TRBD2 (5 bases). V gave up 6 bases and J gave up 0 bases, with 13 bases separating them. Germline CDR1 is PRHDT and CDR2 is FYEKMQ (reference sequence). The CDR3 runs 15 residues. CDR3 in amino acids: CASRTTESSTDTQYF. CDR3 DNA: TGTGCCAGCAGGACTACAGAGAGTAGCACAGATACGCAGTATTTT. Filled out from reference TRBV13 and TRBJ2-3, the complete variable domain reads AAGVIQSPRHLIKEKRETATLKCYPIPRHDTVYWYQQGPGQDPQFLISFYEKMQSDKGSIPDRFSAQQFSDYHSELNMSSLELGDSALYFCASRTTESSTDTQYFGPGTRLTVL.

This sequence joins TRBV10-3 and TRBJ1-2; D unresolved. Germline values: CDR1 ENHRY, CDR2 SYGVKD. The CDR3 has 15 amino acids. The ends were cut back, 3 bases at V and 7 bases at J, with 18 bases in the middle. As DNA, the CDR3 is TGTGCCATCAGTGATCTTCGAGAATACACGGGTGGCTACACCTTC. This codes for CAISDLREYTGGYTF.

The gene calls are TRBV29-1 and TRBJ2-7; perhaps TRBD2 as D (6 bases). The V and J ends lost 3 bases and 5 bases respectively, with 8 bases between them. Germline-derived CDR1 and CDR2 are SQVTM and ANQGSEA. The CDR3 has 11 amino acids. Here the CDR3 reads CSVDGGHEQYF. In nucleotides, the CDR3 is TGCAGCGTTGATGGAGGGCACGAGCAGTACTTC.

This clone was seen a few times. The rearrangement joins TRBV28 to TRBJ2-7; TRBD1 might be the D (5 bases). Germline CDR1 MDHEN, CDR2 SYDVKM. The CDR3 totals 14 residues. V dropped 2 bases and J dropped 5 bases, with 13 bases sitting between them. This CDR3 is CASSLQGNVDEQYF. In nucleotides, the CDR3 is TGTGCCAGCAGTTTACAGGGTAACGTGGACGAGCAGTACTTC. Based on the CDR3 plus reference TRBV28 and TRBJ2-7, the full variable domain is DVKVTQSSRYLVKRTGEKVFLECVQDMDHENMFWYRQDPGLGLRLIYFSYDVKMKEKGDIPEGYSVSREKKERFSLILESASTNQTSMYLCASSLQGNVDEQYFGPGTRLTVT.

CDR3 residues: CASSGHLSTALRTEAFF. Written as DNA, the CDR3 is TGTGCCAGTAGTGGACACTTATCGACAGCCTTAAGGACTGAAGCTTTCTTT. J is TRBJ1-1 and V is TRBV19; the D gene is possibly TRBD1 (5 bases). V shed 5 bases and J shed 5 bases, with 24 bases lying between them. This CDR3 region has 17 residues. CDR1 and CDR2 from the germline V gene are LNHDA and SQIVND (reference sequence).